This TCR beta chain was observed in a study of response to subunit inactivated influenza vaccine. TCRdb recomputed calls from the RT-PCR reads with MiXCR, one row per CDR3 protein. This sample has 530,000 or so distinct CDR3 sequences, with 12% found just once. Findings and limits, study-wide: Authors suggested that a seasonal influenza vaccination recruits few new T cells each time.

For this clonotype: Its antigen is unknown.

The source material was PBMCs from blood, sampled on the day of vaccination. The sequence derives from a man aged 50 or older who received an inactivated influenza vaccine.

CDR3 sequence reads: CASSKTPGGLGSPLHF. CDR3 bases: TGTGCCAGCAGCAAAACACCAGGTGGCTTGGGTTCACCCCTCCACTTT. The chain has TRBV6-1 and TRBJ1-6; D is undetermined. V was trimmed by 6 bases and J by 9 bases, leaving 21 bases between them. The CDR3 has 16 amino acids. Per germline, CDR1 MNHNS and CDR2 SASEGT.